Listed here are 10 T cell receptor beta chains from one sample, sequenced in a study of blood T cell repertoires in COVID-19. The method was immunoSEQ multiplex PCR; TCRdb's version includes in-frame clones alone and lacks a portion of them. Of 210,000 or so clones in the sample, 84% were seen once. Input material: peripheral blood. The receptors derive from a woman aged 80 or over with active or convalescent COVID-19.

The rearrangement joins TRBV2 to TRBJ2-2; 9 bases match TRBD1. This CDR3 is 18 amino acids long. V was pared by 6 bases and J by 0 bases, with 11 bases of the junction left unmatched. Germline V gene data show CDR1 as SNHLY and CDR2 as FYNNEI. CDR3 amino acids: CASRKSGTGRANTGELFF. DNA of the CDR3: TGTGCCAGCAGGAAATCCGGGACAGGGCGGGCGAACACCGGGGAGCTGTTTTTT. The full variable domain, with the rest looked up from reference TRBV2 and TRBJ2-2, is EPEVTQTPSHQVTQMGQEVILRCVPISNHLYFYWYRQILGQKVEFLVSFYNNEISEKSEIFDDQFSVERPDGSNFTLKIRSTKLEDSAMYFCASRKSGTGRANTGELFFGEGSRLTVL.

This chain connects TRBV3-1 (or the pseudogene TRBV3-2) to TRBJ1-5; 9 nucleotides line up with TRBD1. Germline CDR1 LGHDT, CDR2 YNNKEL (reference sequence). The CDR3 loop spans 17 amino acids. The ends lost 7 bases at V and 1 base at J; junction bases unmatched: 11. CDR3: CASIKGGTGRSNQPQHF. In nucleotides, the CDR3 is TGTGCCAGCATCAAAGGGGGGACAGGGCGCAGCAATCAGCCCCAGCATTTT.

This clone was counted only a few times. The V call is TRBV10-1, the J call TRBJ1-5; D may be TRBD1 (6 bases). CDR3 length equals 14 residues. V was shortened by 8 bases and J by 0 bases, with 11 bases between the two germline ends. The germline V gene encodes CDR1 WNHNN and CDR2 SYGVQD (reference sequence). The CDR3 coding sequence is TGCGCCAGCTTTCAGGGGTATAGCAATCAGCCCCAGCATTTT. Translating it yields CASFQGYSNQPQHF.

The chain has TRBV3-1 (or the pseudogene TRBV3-2) and TRBJ2-1, with D unclear. Between the trimmed V and J ends, which lost 4 bases and 12 bases, there was a span of 13 bases. Germline values: CDR1 LGHDT, CDR2 YNNKEL (reference sequence). The CDR3 is 12 amino acids. CDR3 region: CASSPQLGRQFF. CDR3 nucleotides: TGTGCCAGCAGCCCTCAGTTGGGCAGGCAGTTCTTC.

The V call is TRBV28, the J call TRBJ1-1; D remains ambiguous. V lost 6 bases to trimming and J lost 4 bases, with 9 bases between them. The CDR3 is 12 residues long. CDR1 and CDR2 from the germline V gene are MDHEN and SYDVKM. CDR3 DNA sequence: TGTGCCAGCAGAGTGAGCCCCACTGAAGCTTTCTTT. Protein sequence: CASRVSPTEAFF.

The chain links TRBV7-9 to TRBJ2-2; 10 nucleotides align to TRBD2. The CDR3 is made up of 17 amino acids. Germline V gene data show CDR1 as SEHNR and CDR2 as FQNEAQ (reference sequence). The ends lost 7 bases at V and 5 bases at J; junction bases unmatched: 13. The CDR3 DNA sequence: TGTGCCAGCACCCTACCCTCAGCGGGGGGGCAGACCGGGGAGCTGTTTTTT. Translation: CASTLPSAGGQTGELFF.

The V gene is TRBV5-4, the J gene TRBJ2-7, with 11 bases fitting TRBD1. This CDR3 is built from 15 residues. Per the germline V gene, CDR1 is SGHNT and CDR2 is YYREEE (reference sequence). With 3 bases clipped from V and 4 bases from J, the junction kept 6 bases outside the gene matches. The CDR3 DNA reads as TGTGCCAGCAGCTCCGGACAGGGGGCTAGATACGAGCAGTACTTC. Amino acid sequence: CASSSGQGARYEQYF. Combining the CDR3 with reference TRBV5-4 and TRBJ2-7 gives the whole variable domain ETGVTQSPTHLIKTRGQQVTLRCSSQSGHNTVSWYQQALGQGPQFIFQYYREEENGRGNFPPRFSGLQFPNYSSELNVNALELDDSALYLCASSSGQGARYEQYFGPGTRLTVT.

This clone was found a few times. The chain joins TRBV3-1 (or the pseudogene TRBV3-2) to TRBJ2-7, with a weak D call TRBD2 (5 bases). V was clipped by 3 bases and J by 3 bases, with 15 bases between them. CDR3 length: 15 residues. In germline, CDR1 is LGHDT, CDR2 YNNKEL (reference sequence). Here the CDR3 DNA reads TGTGCCAGCAGCCAGGGTCTCGGGATGTTCTACGAGCAGTACTTC. It specifies CASSQGLGMFYEQYF.

The chain employs TRBV9 and TRBJ2-2; TRBD1 matches at 8 bases. CDR3 length: 16 amino acids. Germline V CDR1 and CDR2: SGDLS, YYNGEE. V was pared by 3 bases and J by 0 bases, with 4 bases of the junction left unmatched. The CDR3 DNA is TGTGCCAGCAGCGCCAGGGGGCGGACGAACACCGGGGAGCTGTTTTTT. Protein: CASSARGRTNTGELFF.

The chain employs TRBV6-6 and TRBJ2-2, with TRBD2 identical over 10 bases. With V trimmed by 5 bases and J by 0 bases, 9 bases remained unmatched. The CDR3 has 18 residues. Germline CDR1 is MNHNY and CDR2 is SVGAGI (reference sequence). The CDR3 spells CASSLRTSGLTNTGELFF. CDR3 bases: TGTGCCAGCAGTCTCCGGACTAGCGGACTCACGAACACCGGGGAGCTGTTTTTT.